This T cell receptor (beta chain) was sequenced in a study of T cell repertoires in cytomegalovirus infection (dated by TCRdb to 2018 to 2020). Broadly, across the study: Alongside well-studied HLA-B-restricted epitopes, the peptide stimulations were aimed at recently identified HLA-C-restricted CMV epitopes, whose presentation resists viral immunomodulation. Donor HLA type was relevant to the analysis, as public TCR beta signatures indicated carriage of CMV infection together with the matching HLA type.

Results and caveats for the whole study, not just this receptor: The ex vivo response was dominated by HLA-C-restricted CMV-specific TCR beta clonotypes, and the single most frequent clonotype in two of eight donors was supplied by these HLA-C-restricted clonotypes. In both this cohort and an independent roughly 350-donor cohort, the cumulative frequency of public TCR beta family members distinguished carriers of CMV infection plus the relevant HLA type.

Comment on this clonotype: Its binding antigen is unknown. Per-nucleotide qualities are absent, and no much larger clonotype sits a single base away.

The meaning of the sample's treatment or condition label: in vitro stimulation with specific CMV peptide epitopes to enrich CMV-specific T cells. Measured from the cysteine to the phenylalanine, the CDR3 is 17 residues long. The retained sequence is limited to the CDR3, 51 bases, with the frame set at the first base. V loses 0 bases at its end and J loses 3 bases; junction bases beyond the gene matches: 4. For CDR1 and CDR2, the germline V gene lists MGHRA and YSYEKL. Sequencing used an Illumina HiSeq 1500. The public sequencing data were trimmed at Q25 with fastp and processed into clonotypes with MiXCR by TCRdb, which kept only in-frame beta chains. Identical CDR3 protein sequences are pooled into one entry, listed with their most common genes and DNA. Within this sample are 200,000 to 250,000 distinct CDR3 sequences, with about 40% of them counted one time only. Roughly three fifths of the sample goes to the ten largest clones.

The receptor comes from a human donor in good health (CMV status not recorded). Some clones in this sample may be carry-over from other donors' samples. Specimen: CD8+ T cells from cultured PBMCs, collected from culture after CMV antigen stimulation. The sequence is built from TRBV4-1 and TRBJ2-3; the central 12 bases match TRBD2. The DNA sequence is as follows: TGCGCCAGCAGCCAAGAGACTAGCGGGGGACGAACAGATACGCAGTATTTT. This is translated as CASSQETSGGRTDTQYF.